These 20 T cell receptor beta chains originate from one sample sequenced in a study of cytomegalovirus exposure and HLA in healthy donors. A multiplex PCR was run with 60 Vbeta primers and 13 Jbeta primers. Sequencing used immunoSEQ multiplex PCR; TCRdb keeps in-frame clones, though not all of them. The sample includes 150,000 to 200,000 clones, more than 80% of them seen just once. Sequenced: PBMCs. These receptors all stem from a man between 18 and 29 years old in good health and CMV-seronegative.

This clone was seen only a few times. Germline and junction disagree at one end, which may indicate a read error. The chain combines TRBV7-7 with TRBJ2-7, with D unresolved. Germline V gives CDR1 SSHAT, CDR2 FNYEAQ (reference sequence). This CDR3 has 13 residues. This CDR3 is CASSLDGSYEQYF. DNA of the CDR3: TGTGCTAGCAGCTTAGACGGGTCCTACGAGCAGTACTTC.

This clone appeared a few times. V usage is TRBV19 and J usage is TRBJ1-4, with unresolved D. Trimming pared 5 bases from V and 10 bases from J, leaving 11 bases between. CDR1 is LNHDA, CDR2 SQIVND, per germline (reference sequence). This CDR3 region has 12 residues. The CDR3 bases are TGTGCCAGTAGTGGGGAGAGGTTAAAACTGTTTTTT. The encoded protein is CASSGERLKLFF.

This chain links TRBV9 with TRBJ2-7, with 9 bases matching TRBD2. There are 16 residues in the CDR3. Germline CDR1 and CDR2: SGDLS and YYNGEE. With V trimmed by 5 bases and J by 0 bases, 9 bases remained unmatched. The DNA of the CDR3 is TGTGCCAGCAGTCGAGCGGGGGGCCTTAGCTCCTACGAGCAGTACTTC. It translates to CASSRAGGLSSYEQYF.

V is TRBV14 and J is TRBJ2-2; D is possibly TRBD1 (6 bases). This CDR3 spans 16 amino acids. CDR1 SGHDN and CDR2 FVKESK come from the germline V gene. Trimming removed 1 base at V and 4 bases at J, with 13 bases between. CDR3 sequence (DNA): TGTGCCAGCAGCCAAGGGACAGAACCTTCCACCGGGGAGCTGTTTTTT. This encodes CASSQGTEPSTGELFF.

This chain joins TRBV10-2 and TRBJ1-4, with 7 bases identical to TRBD1. The CDR3 extends over 13 amino acids. J lost 8 bases, V lost 8 bases, and 8 bases had no gene match. The germline V gene has CDR1 WSHSY and CDR2 SAAADI. CDR3 in amino acids: CASSRQGGEKLFF. The CDR3 DNA reads TGCGCCAGCTCGCGCCAGGGGGGCGAAAAACTGTTTTTT.

The genes are TRBV4-1 and TRBJ1-1; no clear D. The length of the CDR3 is 15 residues. V was pared by 0 bases and J by 1 base, with 9 bases between. Per the germline V gene, CDR1 is MGHRA and CDR2 is YSYEKL. CDR3 in amino acids: CASSQDLSGNTEAFF. CDR3 in DNA: TGCGCCAGCAGCCAAGATTTATCAGGGAACACTGAAGCTTTCTTT.

The V and J genes are TRBV2 and TRBJ1-1; maybe TRBD1 (5 bases). The ends were cut back, 6 bases at V and 0 bases at J, with 8 bases in the middle. Germline V gene sequence: CDR1 SNHLY, CDR2 FYNNEI. The CDR3 extends over 13 amino acids. CDR3 sequence (DNA): TGTGCCAGCAGGACAGTGATGAACACTGAAGCTTTCTTT. Translated, it gives CASRTVMNTEAFF. Filled out from reference TRBV2 and TRBJ1-1, the complete variable domain reads EPEVTQTPSHQVTQMGQEVILRCVPISNHLYFYWYRQILGQKVEFLVSFYNNEISEKSEIFDDQFSVERPDGSNFTLKIRSTKLEDSAMYFCASRTVMNTEAFFGQGTRLTVV.

This clone was picked up a small number of times. The CDR3 nucleotides are TGTGCCAGCAGCAGGACAGCCTTAGCTAACTATGGCTACACCTTC. It encodes CASSRTALANYGYTF. The chain links TRBV5-6 to TRBJ1-2; a weak D match, TRBD1 (6 bases). Germline CDR1 reads SGHDT; CDR2 reads YYEEEE. The CDR3 runs to 15 residues. The ends were cut back, 4 bases at V and 0 bases at J, with 13 bases in the middle. Looking up the rest from reference TRBV5-6 and TRBJ1-2 gives the full variable domain: DAGVTQSPTHLIKTRGQQVTLRCSPKSGHDTVSWYQQALGQGPQFIFQYYEEEERQRGNFPDRFSGHQFPNYSSELNVNALLLGDSALYLCASSRTALANYGYTFGSGTRLTVV.

The chain combines TRBV5-1 with TRBJ2-5; 8 positions match TRBD1. CDR1 SGHRS and CDR2 YFSETQ come from the germline V gene. With V trimmed by 5 bases and J by 2 bases, 8 bases remained unmatched. This CDR3 has 15 residues. The CDR3 DNA is TGCGCCAGCAGATCGGGGACAGGTTGGCAAGAGACCCAGTACTTC. This sequence encodes CASRSGTGWQETQYF.

This clone appeared a single time. The genes are TRBV19 and TRBJ2-7, with 11 nucleotides matching TRBD1. V trimming: 11 bases; J trimming: 4 bases; junction bases outside the gene matches: 4. The CDR3 sequence is 12 residues long. CDR1 is LNHDA and CDR2 is SQIVND in the germline V gene (reference sequence). The CDR3 DNA follows: TGTGCCTCTCGGGACAGGGGGTACGAGCAGTACTTC. Translated, it gives CASRDRGYEQYF.

This clone was detected only once. The chain links TRBV2 to TRBJ2-5, with 9 bases lining up with TRBD2. The CDR3 consists of 13 residues. Germline loops: CDR1 SNHLY, CDR2 FYNNEI. V dropped 7 bases and J dropped 4; count of bases not matched to a gene: 4. CDR3: CASMGLARETQYF. DNA for the CDR3: TGTGCCAGCATGGGACTAGCTCGAGAGACCCAGTACTTC.

This clone was observed a handful of times. The chain is built from TRBV6-5 and TRBJ1-1, with TRBD1 identical over 8 bases. V was pared by 7 bases and J by 12 bases, with 16 bases of the junction left unmatched. The CDR3 loop spans 14 amino acids. Per germline, CDR1 MNHEY and CDR2 SVGAGI. The CDR3 region has the DNA TGTGCCAGCATTCTCCCCGGACAGGGCGGGCTAACTTTCTTT. Translation gives CASILPGQGGLTFF.

The chain carries TRBV6-6 and TRBJ2-7; 10 bases agree with TRBD1. Germline assignment: CDR1 MNHNY and CDR2 SVGAGI (reference sequence). CDR3 length: 14 residues. V was clipped by 7 bases and J by 5 bases; unmatched bases: 8. In DNA, the CDR3 is TGTGCCAGCACTGGGAGGGACAGGGGCCACGAGCAGTACTTC. This translates into CASTGRDRGHEQYF.

The sample holds one count of this clone. The chain couples TRBV9 to TRBJ2-2; D is ambiguous. The CDR3 runs to 13 residues. V was pared by 3 bases and J by 1 base, with 4 bases between. Germline V gives CDR1 SGDLS, CDR2 YYNGEE. The CDR3 DNA reads TGTGCCAGCAGCGCCAGGAACACCGGGGAGCTGTTTTTT. Its translation: CASSARNTGELFF.

Here the CDR3 reads CASSLVAETGELFF. The CDR3 DNA is TGTGCCAGCAGCTTAGTGGCGGAAACTGGGGAGCTGTTTTTT. V and J are TRBV13 and TRBJ2-2; D is unclear. Germline lookup yields CDR1 PRHDT and CDR2 FYEKMQ (reference sequence). V was shortened by 1 base and J by 8 bases, with 11 bases between the two germline ends. CDR3 length: 14 amino acids.

This clone was found once. The V and J genes are TRBV6-4 and TRBJ2-1; a weak D match, TRBD2 (6 bases). CDR1 MRHNA and CDR2 SNTAGT come from the germline V gene. With 0 bases removed from V and 10 bases from J, the gap between germline ends came to 16 bases. This CDR3 is built from 15 residues. The chain's CDR3 is CASSDSSRTIGEQFF. DNA for the CDR3: TGTGCCAGCAGTGACTCGAGTCGGACTATCGGGGAGCAGTTCTTC.

This clone was seen at least ten times. The chain joins TRBV6-4 to TRBJ2-1, with TRBD1 matching 7 bases. Germline CDR1 and CDR2: MRHNA and SNTAGT. J was trimmed by 7 bases and V by 0 bases; bases with no gene match: 6. The CDR3 loop spans 15 amino acids. CDR3 nucleotides: TGTGCCAGCAGTGACTCTCCGGGACAGTCTAATGAGCAGTTCTTC. Encoded protein: CASSDSPGQSNEQFF.

V and J are TRBV11-2 and TRBJ2-5; 9 bases are a match to TRBD2. CDR1 is SGHAT and CDR2 is FQNNGV in the germline V gene. CDR3 size: 16 residues. V trimming: 2 bases; J trimming: 5 bases; junction bases outside the gene matches: 9. CDR3 sequence reads: CASSLPKIAGVETQYF. The CDR3 region has the DNA TGTGCCAGCAGCTTACCGAAGATAGCGGGAGTGGAGACCCAGTACTTC.

The CDR3 nucleotides read TGTGCCAGCAGCCCTACCGGACAGGGACATGGAAAACTGTTTTTT. Translation: CASSPTGQGHGKLFF. The rearrangement joins TRBV7-2 to TRBJ1-4; TRBD1 aligns across 8 bases. Losses at the gene ends were 5 bases for V and 10 bases for J; bases not matched to a gene: 12. The CDR3 runs to 15 residues. Germline loops: CDR1 SGHTA, CDR2 FQGNSA.

The rearrangement uses TRBV5-5 and TRBJ1-1; tentative D call: TRBD1 (6 bases). The CDR3 contains 15 residues. Germline assignment: CDR1 SGHKS and CDR2 YYEKEE (reference sequence). Deletions cut 4 bases from V and 1 base from J, with 14 bases between. CDR3 in amino acids: CASSALGQRNTEAFF. Written as DNA, the CDR3 is TGTGCCAGCAGCGCTCTAGGACAGAGGAACACTGAAGCTTTCTTT.